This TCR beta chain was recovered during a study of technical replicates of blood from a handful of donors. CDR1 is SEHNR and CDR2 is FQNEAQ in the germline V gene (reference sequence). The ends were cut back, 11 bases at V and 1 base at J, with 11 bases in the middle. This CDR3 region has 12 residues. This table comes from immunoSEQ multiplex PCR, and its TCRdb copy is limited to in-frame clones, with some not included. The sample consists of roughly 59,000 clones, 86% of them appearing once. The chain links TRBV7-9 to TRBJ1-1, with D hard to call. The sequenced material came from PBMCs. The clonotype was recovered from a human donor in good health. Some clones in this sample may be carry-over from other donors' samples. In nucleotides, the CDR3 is TGTGCCGGTGGACGGGAGAACACTGAAGCTTTCTTT. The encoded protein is CAGGRENTEAFF. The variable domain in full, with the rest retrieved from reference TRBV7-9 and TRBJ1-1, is DTGVSQNPRHKITKRGQNVTFRCDPISEHNRLYWYRQTLGQGPEFLTYFQNEAQLEKSRLLSDRFSAERPKGSFSTLEIQRTEQGDSAMYLCAGGRENTEAFFGQGTRLTVV.